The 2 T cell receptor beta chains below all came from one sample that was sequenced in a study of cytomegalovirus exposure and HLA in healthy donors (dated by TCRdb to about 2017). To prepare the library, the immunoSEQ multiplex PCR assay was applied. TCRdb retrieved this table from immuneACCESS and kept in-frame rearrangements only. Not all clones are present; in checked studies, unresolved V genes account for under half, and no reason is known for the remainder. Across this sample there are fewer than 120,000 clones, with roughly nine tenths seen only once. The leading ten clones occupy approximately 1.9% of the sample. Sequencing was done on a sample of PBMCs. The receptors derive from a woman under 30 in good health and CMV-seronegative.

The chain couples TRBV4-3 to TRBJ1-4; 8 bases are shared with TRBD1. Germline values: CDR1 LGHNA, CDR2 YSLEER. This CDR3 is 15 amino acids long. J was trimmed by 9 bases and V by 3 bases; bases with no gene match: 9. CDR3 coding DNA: TGCGCCAGCAGCCACCATGGACAGGGTCGAAAAAAACTGTTTTTT. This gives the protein CASSHHGQGRKKLFF.

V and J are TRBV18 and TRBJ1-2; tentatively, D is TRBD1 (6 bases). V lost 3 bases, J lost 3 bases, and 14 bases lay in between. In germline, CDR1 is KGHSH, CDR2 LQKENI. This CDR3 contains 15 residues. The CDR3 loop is CASSPATGTYYGYTF. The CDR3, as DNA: TGTGCCAGCTCACCGGCGACAGGAACCTACTATGGCTACACCTTC.